This entry features one TCR beta chain sequence. Its antigen is unidentified. Germline CDR1 is LGHDT and CDR2 is YNNKEL (reference sequence). The CDR3 loop spans 12 amino acids. With 1 base removed from V and 4 bases from J, the gap between germline ends came to 5 bases. These data originate in a study of Ad26.COV2.S vaccination and SARS-CoV-2 variants. Overall study: Into the muscle, Ad26.COV2.S was dosed once or twice, 56 days apart. Notes on the study in general: The TCR-based breadth and depth measures might underestimate overall T cell responses. Vaccinated individuals (as opposed to placebo recipients) had higher spike-specific TCR breadth.

Sequencing was performed with immunoSEQ multiplex PCR; in TCRdb, only in-frame clones are kept and a portion is missing. The table has about 250,000 clones, around 87% seen once; the top ten hold around 3%. As to treatment: around 19 received Ad26.COV2.S at low or high dose, single or two shots; a few received placebo; per-sample allocation not given. Day 63 following the first vaccine or placebo injection was when the samples were taken. The V gene is TRBV3-1 (or the pseudogene TRBV3-2), the J gene TRBJ2-7; D is undetermined. The sample here was peripheral blood, taken in a trial of Ad26.COV2.S vaccine versus placebo. This sequence originates from a person between 18 and 59 years old who received the Ad26.COV2.S COVID-19 vaccine or a placebo. CDR3 protein: CASSQASYEQYF. DNA of the CDR3: TGTGCCAGCAGCCAAGCGTCGTACGAGCAGTACTTC.